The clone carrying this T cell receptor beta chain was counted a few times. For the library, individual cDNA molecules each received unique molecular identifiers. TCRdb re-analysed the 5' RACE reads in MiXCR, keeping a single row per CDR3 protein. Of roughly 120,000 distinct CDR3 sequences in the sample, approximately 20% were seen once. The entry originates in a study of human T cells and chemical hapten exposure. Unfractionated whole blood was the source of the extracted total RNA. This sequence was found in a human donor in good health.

CDR3 sequence reads: CASNRNSNQPQHF. The CDR3 DNA follows: TGTGCCAGCAACAGAAATAGCAATCAGCCCCAGCATTTT. The chain links TRBV12-3 or TRBV12-4 to TRBJ1-5; D remains unclear. V shed 7 bases and J shed 0 bases, with 7 bases lying between them. The CDR3 covers 13 residues.